This TCR beta chain was captured in a study of CD8+ T cells in alopecia areata. The authors extracted RNA and reverse transcribed it into cDNA as the sequencing template. The data were produced by immunoSEQ multiplex PCR, yet TCRdb's version contains in-frame clones alone and is incomplete. Here the sample spans some 220,000 clones, about 50% being singletons. Treatment specified: oral pan-JAK inhibitor, 5-10 mg twice daily. Germline V CDR1 and CDR2: LGHNA, YNFKEQ. The V gene end was trimmed by 1 base and the J gene end by 2 bases; junction bases not matched to a gene: 8. This CDR3 is built from 16 residues.

The rearrangement uses TRBV4-2 and TRBJ2-7; 7 bases fit TRBD1. The sample in question was CD4+ T cells sorted from blood, obtained at week 4, from a patient treated with tofacitinib. This clonotype originated in a human donor with alopecia areata. The CDR3 region has the DNA TGTGCCAGCAGCCAAGCGGCTCAGGGGGTGACCTACGAGCAGTACTTC. Protein: CASSQAAQGVTYEQYF.